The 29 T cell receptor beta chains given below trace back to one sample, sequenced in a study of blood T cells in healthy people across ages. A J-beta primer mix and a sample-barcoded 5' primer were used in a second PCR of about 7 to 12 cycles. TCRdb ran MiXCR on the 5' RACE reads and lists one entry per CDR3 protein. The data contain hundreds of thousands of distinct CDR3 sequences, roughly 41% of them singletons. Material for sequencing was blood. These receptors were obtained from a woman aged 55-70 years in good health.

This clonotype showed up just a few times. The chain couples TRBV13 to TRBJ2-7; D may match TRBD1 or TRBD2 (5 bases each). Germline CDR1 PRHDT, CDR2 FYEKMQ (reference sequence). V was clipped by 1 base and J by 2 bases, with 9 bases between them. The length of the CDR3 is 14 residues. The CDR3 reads CASSLAGQPYEQYF. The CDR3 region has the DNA TGTGCCAGCAGCTTAGCGGGGCAGCCCTACGAGCAGTACTTC.

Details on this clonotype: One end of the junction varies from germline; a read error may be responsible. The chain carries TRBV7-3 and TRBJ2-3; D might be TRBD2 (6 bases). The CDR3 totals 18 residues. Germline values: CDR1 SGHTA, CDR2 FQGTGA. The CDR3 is CAGSSTSGRWGGTDTQYF. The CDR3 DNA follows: TGTGCCGGCAGCTCCACATCGGGCCGTTGGGGGGGCACAGATACGCAGTATTTT.

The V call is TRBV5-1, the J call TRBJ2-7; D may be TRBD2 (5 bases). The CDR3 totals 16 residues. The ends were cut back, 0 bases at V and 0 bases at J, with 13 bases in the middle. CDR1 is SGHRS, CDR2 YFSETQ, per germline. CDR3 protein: CASSLAQGLSSYEQYF. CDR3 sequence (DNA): TGCGCCAGCAGCTTGGCCCAAGGACTGAGCTCCTACGAGCAGTACTTC. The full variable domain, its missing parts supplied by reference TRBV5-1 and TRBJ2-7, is KAGVTQTPRYLIKTRGQQVTLSCSPISGHRSVSWYQQTPGQGLQFLFEYFSETQRNKGNFPGRFSGRQFSNSRSEMNVSTLELGDSALYLCASSLAQGLSSYEQYFGPGTRLTVT.

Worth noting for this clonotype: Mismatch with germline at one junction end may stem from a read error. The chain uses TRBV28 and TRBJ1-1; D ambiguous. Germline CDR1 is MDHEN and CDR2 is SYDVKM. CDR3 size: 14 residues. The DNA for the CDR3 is TGTGCCAGCAGTTTAGCTGGGGTGAACACTAAAGCTTTCTTT. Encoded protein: CASSLAGVNTKAFF. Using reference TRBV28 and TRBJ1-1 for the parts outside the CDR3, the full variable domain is DVKVTQSSRYLVKRTGEKVFLECVQDMDHENMFWYRQDPGLGLRLIYFSYDVKMKEKGDIPEGYSVSREKKERFSLILESASTNQTSMYLCASSLAGVNTKAFFGQGTRLTVV.

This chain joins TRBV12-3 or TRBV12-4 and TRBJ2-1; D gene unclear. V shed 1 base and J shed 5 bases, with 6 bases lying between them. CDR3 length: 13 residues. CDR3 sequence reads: CASSLGIHNEQFF. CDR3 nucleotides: TGTGCCAGCAGTTTAGGCATTCACAATGAGCAGTTCTTC.

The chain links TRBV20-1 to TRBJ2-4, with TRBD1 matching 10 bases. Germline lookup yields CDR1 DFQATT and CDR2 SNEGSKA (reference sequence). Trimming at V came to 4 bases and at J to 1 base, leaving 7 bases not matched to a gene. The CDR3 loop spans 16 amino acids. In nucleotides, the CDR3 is TGCAGTGCTACCGGGACAGGGGCTGGGGCCAAAAACATTCAGTACTTC. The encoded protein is CSATGTGAGAKNIQYF.

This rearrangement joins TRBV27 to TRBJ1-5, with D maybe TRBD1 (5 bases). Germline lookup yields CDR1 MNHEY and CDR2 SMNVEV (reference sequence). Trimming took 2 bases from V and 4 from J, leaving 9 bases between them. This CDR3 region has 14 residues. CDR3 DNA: TGTGCCAGCAGTTTACAGGGAATTAATCAGCCCCAGCATTTT. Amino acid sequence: CASSLQGINQPQHF.

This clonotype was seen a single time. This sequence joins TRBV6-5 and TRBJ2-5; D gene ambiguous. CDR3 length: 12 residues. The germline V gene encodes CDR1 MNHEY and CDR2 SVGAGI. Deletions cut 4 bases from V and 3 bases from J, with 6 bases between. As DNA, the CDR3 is TGTGCCAGCAGTTCGGCAAAAGAGACCCAGTACTTC. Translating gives CASSSAKETQYF.

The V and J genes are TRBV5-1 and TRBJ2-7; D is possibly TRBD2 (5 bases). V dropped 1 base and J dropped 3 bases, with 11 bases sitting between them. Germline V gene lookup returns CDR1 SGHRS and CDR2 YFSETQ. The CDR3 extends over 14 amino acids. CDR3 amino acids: CASSLNTGNYEQYF. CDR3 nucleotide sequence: TGCGCCAGCAGCTTGAATACGGGAAACTACGAGCAGTACTTC.

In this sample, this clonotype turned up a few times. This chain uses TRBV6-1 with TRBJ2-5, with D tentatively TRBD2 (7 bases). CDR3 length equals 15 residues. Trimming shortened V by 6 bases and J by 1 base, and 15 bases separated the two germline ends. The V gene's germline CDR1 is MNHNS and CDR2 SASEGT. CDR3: CASREGGGPQETQYF. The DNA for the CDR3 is TGTGCCAGCAGGGAGGGAGGGGGACCCCAAGAGACCCAGTACTTC.

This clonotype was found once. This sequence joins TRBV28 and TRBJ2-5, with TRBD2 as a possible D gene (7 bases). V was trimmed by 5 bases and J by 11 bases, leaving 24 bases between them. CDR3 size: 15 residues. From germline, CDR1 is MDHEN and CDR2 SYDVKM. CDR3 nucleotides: TGTGCCAGCAGTCCCCGGGGGGCGCTCAATAATGAGCAGTACTTC. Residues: CASSPRGALNNEQYF.

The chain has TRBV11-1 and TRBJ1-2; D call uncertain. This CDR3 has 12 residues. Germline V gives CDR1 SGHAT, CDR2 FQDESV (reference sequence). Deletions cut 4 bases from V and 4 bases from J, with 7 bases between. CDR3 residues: CASSSDAYGYTF. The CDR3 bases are TGTGCCAGCAGCTCTGATGCCTATGGCTACACCTTC.

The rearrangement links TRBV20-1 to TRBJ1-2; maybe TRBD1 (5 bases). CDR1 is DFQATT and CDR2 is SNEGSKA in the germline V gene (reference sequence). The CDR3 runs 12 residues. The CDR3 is CNGRDVSNGYTF. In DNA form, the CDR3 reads TGCAATGGGCGGGACGTATCAAATGGCTACACCTTC.

CDR3 DNA sequence: TGTGCCAGCAGTTTATATCCCGGGGCAGAAAATGAAAAACTGTTTTTT. Its translation is CASSLYPGAENEKLFF. This rearrangement joins TRBV28 to TRBJ1-4; D may be TRBD1 (5 bases). Looked up from germline, CDR1 is MDHEN and CDR2 is SYDVKM. Trimming took 1 base from V and 5 from J, leaving 14 bases between them. The CDR3 sequence is 16 residues long.

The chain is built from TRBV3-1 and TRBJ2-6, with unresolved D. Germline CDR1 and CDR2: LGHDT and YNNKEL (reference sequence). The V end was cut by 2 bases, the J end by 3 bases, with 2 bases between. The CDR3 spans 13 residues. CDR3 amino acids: CASSQFGANVLTF. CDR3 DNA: TGTGCCAGCAGCCAATTTGGGGCCAACGTCCTGACTTTC.

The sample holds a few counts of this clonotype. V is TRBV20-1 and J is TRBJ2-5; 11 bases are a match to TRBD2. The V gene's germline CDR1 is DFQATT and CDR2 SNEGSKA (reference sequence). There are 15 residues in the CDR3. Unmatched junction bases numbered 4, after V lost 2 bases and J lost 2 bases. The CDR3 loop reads CSARPGLAAQETQYF. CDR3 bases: TGCAGTGCTAGACCGGGACTAGCGGCACAAGAGACCCAGTACTTC.

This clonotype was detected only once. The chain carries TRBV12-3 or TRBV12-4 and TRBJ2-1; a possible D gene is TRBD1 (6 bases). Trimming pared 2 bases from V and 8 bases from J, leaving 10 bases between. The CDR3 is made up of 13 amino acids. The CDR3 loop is CASSLQGYDEQFF. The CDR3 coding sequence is TGTGCCAGCAGTTTACAGGGGTACGATGAGCAGTTCTTC.

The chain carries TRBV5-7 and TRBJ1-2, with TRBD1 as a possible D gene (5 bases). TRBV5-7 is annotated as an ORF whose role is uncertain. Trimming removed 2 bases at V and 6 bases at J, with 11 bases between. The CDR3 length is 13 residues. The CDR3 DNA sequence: TGTGCCAGCAGCTTCTCTCGGGGGAATGGCTACACCTTC. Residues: CASSFSRGNGYTF.

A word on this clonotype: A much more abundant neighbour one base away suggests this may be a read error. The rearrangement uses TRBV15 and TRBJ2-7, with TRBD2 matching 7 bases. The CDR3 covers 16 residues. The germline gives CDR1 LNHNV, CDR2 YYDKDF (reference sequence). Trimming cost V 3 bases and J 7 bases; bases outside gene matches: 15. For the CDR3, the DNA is TGTGCCACCAGCAGGGATACGGGGGGTGGCTACAATGAGCAGTACTTC. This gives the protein CATSRDTGGGYNEQYF.

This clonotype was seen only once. For the CDR3, the DNA is TGTGCCAGCAGCGTAGATCTAGCGGGCTCCTACAATGAGCAGTACTTC. Translating it yields CASSVDLAGSYNEQYF. V gene TRBV9 combines with J gene TRBJ2-5; 8 nucleotides align to TRBD2. J was trimmed by 11 bases and V by 0 bases; bases with no gene match: 15. CDR1 is SGDLS, CDR2 YYNGEE, per germline. This CDR3 is built from 16 residues.

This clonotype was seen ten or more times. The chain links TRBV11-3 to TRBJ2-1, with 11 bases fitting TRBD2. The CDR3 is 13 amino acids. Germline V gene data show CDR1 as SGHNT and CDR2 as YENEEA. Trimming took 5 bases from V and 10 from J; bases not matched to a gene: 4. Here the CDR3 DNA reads TGTGCCAGCAGCCCCTTAGCGGGGGGGGAGCAGTTCTTC. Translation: CASSPLAGGEQFF.

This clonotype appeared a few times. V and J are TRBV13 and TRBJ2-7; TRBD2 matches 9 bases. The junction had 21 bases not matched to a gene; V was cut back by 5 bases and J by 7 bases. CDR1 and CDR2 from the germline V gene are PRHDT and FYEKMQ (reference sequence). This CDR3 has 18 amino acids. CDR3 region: CASSGTTGKRGATNEQYF. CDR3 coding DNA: TGTGCCAGCAGCGGGACGACGGGAAAGCGGGGGGCTACCAATGAGCAGTACTTC. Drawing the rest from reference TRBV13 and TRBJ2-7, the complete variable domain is AAGVIQSPRHLIKEKRETATLKCYPIPRHDTVYWYQQGPGQDPQFLISFYEKMQSDKGSIPDRFSAQQFSDYHSELNMSSLELGDSALYFCASSGTTGKRGATNEQYFGPGTRLTVT.

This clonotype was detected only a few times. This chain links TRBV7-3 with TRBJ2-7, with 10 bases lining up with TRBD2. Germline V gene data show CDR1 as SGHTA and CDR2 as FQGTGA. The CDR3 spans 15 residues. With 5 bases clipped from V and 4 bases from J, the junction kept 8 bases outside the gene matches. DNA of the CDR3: TGTGCCAGCAGCATCGCTAGCGGGAGTGGGTACGAGCAGTACTTC. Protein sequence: CASSIASGSGYEQYF.

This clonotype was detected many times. The CDR3 DNA reads as TGCGCCAGCAAAATTGGAGGGGGGATCTACGAGCAGTACTTC. Its protein product is CASKIGGGIYEQYF. The chain combines TRBV5-1 with TRBJ2-7; D possibly uses TRBD1 or TRBD2 (6 bases each). V was shortened by 6 bases and J by 3 bases, with 16 bases between the two germline ends. The CDR3 runs to 14 residues. The germline CDR1 and CDR2 sequences are SGHRS and YFSETQ.

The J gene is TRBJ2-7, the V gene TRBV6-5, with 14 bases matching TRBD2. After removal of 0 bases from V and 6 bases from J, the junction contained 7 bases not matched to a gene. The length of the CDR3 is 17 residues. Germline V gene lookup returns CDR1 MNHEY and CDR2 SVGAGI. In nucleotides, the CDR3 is TGTGCCAGCAGTTACTCGGCAGGGACTAGCGGGGGCCTCGAGCAGTACTTC. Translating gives CASSYSAGTSGGLEQYF.

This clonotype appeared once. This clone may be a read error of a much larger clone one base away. In nucleotides, the CDR3 is TGTGCCGGCAGTTTCGGACTAGCGGGAGTTGTCAATGAGCAGTTCTTC. Its translation is CAGSFGLAGVVNEQFF. This rearrangement joins TRBV6-2 or TRBV6-3 to TRBJ2-1; 13 bases agree with TRBD2. This CDR3 has 16 residues. The germline CDR1 and CDR2 sequences are MNHEY and SVGEGT.

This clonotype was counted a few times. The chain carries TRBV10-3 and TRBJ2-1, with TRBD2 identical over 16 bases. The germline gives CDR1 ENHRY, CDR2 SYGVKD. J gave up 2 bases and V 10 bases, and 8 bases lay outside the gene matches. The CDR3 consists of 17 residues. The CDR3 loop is CATTGTSGGETYNEQFF. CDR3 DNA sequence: TGTGCCACAACCGGGACTAGCGGGGGGGAAACCTACAATGAGCAGTTCTTC.

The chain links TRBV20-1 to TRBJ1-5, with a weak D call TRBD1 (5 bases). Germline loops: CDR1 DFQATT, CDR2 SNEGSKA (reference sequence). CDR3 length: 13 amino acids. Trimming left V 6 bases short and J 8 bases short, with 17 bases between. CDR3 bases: TGCAGTGCCGTCCAGCCCGGGGGGGAGCCCCAGCATTTT. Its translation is CSAVQPGGEPQHF.

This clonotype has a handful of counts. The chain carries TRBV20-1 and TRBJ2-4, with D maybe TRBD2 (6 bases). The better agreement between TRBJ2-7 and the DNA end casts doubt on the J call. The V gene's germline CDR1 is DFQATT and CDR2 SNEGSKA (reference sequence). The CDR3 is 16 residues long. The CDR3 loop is CSARSPTRRARYEQYF. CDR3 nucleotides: TGCAGTGCTAGATCCCCCACGCGGAGGGCTCGTTACGAGCAGTACTTC.